The next 10 T cell receptor beta chains were all read from a single sample in a study of metastatic and nonmetastatic thyroid tumors (dated by TCRdb to the early 2020s). Library preparation was by PCR. The instrument was an Illumina HiSeq 4000. The public reads were run again by TCRdb, first through fastp at Q25 and then through MiXCR, and only productive beta chains were kept. Here the sample has 30,000 to 40,000 clones; 15% occur a single time. Under 20% of the sample rests with the top ten. None of the patients had been given any treatment before thyroid surgery. The specimen sequenced was blood. The receptor source for this set is a male donor with papillary thyroid cancer or a benign thyroid nodule (not recorded which). Some clones in this sample may be carry-over from other donors' samples.

In its sample, this clone was seen many times. The chain employs TRBV20-1 and TRBJ2-1; 12 bases align to TRBD2. V was clipped by 3 bases and J by 5 bases; unmatched bases: 5. The CDR3 extends over 15 amino acids. Germline lookup yields CDR1 DFQATT and CDR2 SNEGSKA (reference sequence). The CDR3 reads CSASPSGRGNNEQFF. The CDR3 DNA is TGCAGTGCTAGCCCTAGCGGGAGGGGGAACAATGAGCAGTTCTTC.

The chain employs TRBV11-3 and TRBJ2-3; 7 nucleotides align to TRBD2. Trimming removed 4 bases from V and 5 bases from J; junction bases left unmatched: 9. The CDR3 totals 15 residues. Germline V gene lookup returns CDR1 SGHNT and CDR2 YENEEA. The CDR3 nucleotides are TGTGCCAGCAGCTGCAAGTCTTTAGCGGGAGATACGCAGTATTTT. Its protein is CASSCKSLAGDTQYF.

This clone is classed as medium-sized. The CDR3 loop reads CASSPGGNEQYF. CDR3 DNA sequence: TGTGCCAGCAGTCCAGGGGGGAACGAGCAGTACTTC. This chain links TRBV12-3 or TRBV12-4 with TRBJ2-7, with a possible D match to TRBD1 (7 bases). The CDR3 totals 12 residues. V gave up 5 bases and J gave up 5 bases, with 10 bases separating them.

The genes are TRBV19 and TRBJ1-2, with TRBD1 as a possible D gene (5 bases). The CDR3 has 11 residues. In germline, CDR1 is LNHDA, CDR2 SQIVND (reference sequence). The V and J ends lost 9 bases and 5 bases respectively, with 10 bases between them. The DNA of the CDR3 is TGTGCCAGCCCGACAGCATATGGCTACACCTTC. This codes for CASPTAYGYTF.

This clone was recorded many times. The chain recombines TRBV2 with TRBJ1-3; 8 bases line up with TRBD1. The V gene's germline CDR1 is SNHLY and CDR2 FYNNEI. V lost 10 bases to trimming and J lost 2 bases; unmatched junction nucleotides: 7. The CDR3 consists of 14 residues. The CDR3 loop reads CATSSTGAGNTIYF. DNA for the CDR3: TGTGCCACTAGTTCGACAGGGGCTGGAAACACCATATATTTT.

The table lists this clone with many counts. J is TRBJ2-1 and V is TRBV6-1; 10 bases match TRBD2. CDR1 MNHNS and CDR2 SASEGT come from the germline V gene. V was pared by 5 bases and J by 8 bases, with 6 bases of the junction left unmatched. The CDR3 extends over 14 amino acids. The CDR3 region has the DNA TGTGCCAGCAGTTGGGCTAGCGGGAGCTATGAGCAGTTCTTC. It yields the protein CASSWASGSYEQFF.

This clone was counted many times. The rearrangement uses TRBV2 and TRBJ1-1; D is ambiguous. The germline V gene encodes CDR1 SNHLY and CDR2 FYNNEI. V lost 4 bases and J lost 5, with 14 bases in between. There are 14 residues in the CDR3. CDR3 DNA: TGTGCCAGCAGTGTCGAGGAGGGAAGAACTGAAGCTTTCTTT. It is translated as CASSVEEGRTEAFF.

In its sample, this clone was seen many times. This chain connects TRBV7-9 to TRBJ1-4, with 9 bases identical to TRBD1. This CDR3 comprises 17 residues. After removal of 4 bases from V and 2 bases from J, the junction contained 8 bases not matched to a gene. Germline V gives CDR1 SEHNR, CDR2 FQNEAQ (reference sequence). CDR3 sequence reads: CASSSSGQGSTNEKLFF. The CDR3 DNA is TGTGCCAGCAGCTCATCGGGACAGGGATCCACTAATGAAAAACTGTTTTTT.

This clone has a count of ten or more. The V gene is TRBV19, the J gene TRBJ2-2; 8 bases are shared with TRBD1. Per the germline V gene, CDR1 is LNHDA and CDR2 is SQIVND (reference sequence). V gave up 5 bases and J gave up 7 bases; unmatched junction bases: 12. The CDR3 is 16 amino acids. CDR3 nucleotide sequence: TGTGCCAGTAGTGTAATCGACAGGGGTCGCATCGGGGAGCTGTTTTTT. It codes for CASSVIDRGRIGELFF.

This clone was observed at least ten times. The chain uses TRBV2 and TRBJ2-1; 10 nucleotides align to TRBD2. V gave up 8 bases and J gave up 6 bases; unmatched junction bases: 7. The length of the CDR3 is 14 residues. Germline V gene data show CDR1 as SNHLY and CDR2 as FYNNEI. The DNA for the CDR3 is TGTGCCAGCGCCGTCTCTAGCGGGAGCAATGAGCAGTTCTTC. The encoded protein is CASAVSSGSNEQFF.